The clone carrying this T cell receptor beta chain was observed a few times. Semi-nested PCR with Nested Universal Primer A followed constant-region reverse priming of full-length variable regions. MiXCR, applied by TCRdb to the 5' RACE reads, yields one record per CDR3 protein. The table shows approximately 47,000 distinct CDR3 sequences, with around 26% occurring only once. Germline V gives CDR1 DFQATT, CDR2 SNEGSKA (reference sequence). Trimming pared 3 bases from V and 3 bases from J, leaving 14 bases between. This CDR3 has 14 residues. This chain joins TRBV20-1 and TRBJ2-5, with a tentative D call TRBD2 (7 bases). The receptor was isolated from a female donor with breast cancer. The specimen sequenced was naive CD4+ T cells sorted from blood. Subset here: naive CD4+ T cells, CD4+CD45RA+CD25-. The CDR3 DNA follows: TGCAGTGCTAGTAGGGGGGGCTCAAAAGAGACCCAGTACTTC. It encodes CSASRGGSKETQYF.